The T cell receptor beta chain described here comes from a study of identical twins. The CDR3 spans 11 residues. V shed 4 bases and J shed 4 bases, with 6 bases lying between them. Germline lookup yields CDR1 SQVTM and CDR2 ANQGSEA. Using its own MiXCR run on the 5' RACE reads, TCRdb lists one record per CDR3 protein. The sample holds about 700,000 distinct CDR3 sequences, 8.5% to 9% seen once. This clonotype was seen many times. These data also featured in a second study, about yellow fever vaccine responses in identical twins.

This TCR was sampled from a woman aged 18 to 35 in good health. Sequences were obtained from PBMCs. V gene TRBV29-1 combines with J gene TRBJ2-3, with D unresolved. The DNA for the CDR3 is TGCAGCGTTGGTCAGCCAGATACGCAGTATTTT. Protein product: CSVGQPDTQYF.